This passage covers 13 T cell receptor beta chains from one sample sequenced in a study of T cell repertoires in cytomegalovirus infection. TCRdb ran MiXCR on the reads and lists one entry per CDR3 protein. Here the sample spans approximately 240,000 distinct CDR3 sequences, approximately 13% being singletons. Sequencing was performed on PBMCs. The receptors stem from a human donor in good health (CMV status not recorded). Some clones in this sample may be carry-over from other donors' samples.

This chain links TRBV12-3 or TRBV12-4 with TRBJ2-7, with 8 bases identical to TRBD1. The CDR3 sequence is 14 residues long. V lost 6 bases to trimming and J lost 6 bases; unmatched junction nucleotides: 10. The CDR3 sequence is CASSQGQGAGEQYF. CDR3 nucleotide sequence: TGTGCCAGCAGCCAAGGACAGGGCGCGGGCGAGCAGTACTTC.

This clonotype appeared many times. The CDR3: CASSYSLTRGINYGYTF. The CDR3 nucleotides are TGTGCCAGCAGTTACTCATTGACGCGGGGGATCAACTATGGCTACACCTTC. The V call is TRBV6-5, the J call TRBJ1-2; the D gene is possibly TRBD1 (5 bases). This CDR3 contains 17 residues. The V end was cut by 0 bases, the J end by 2 bases, with 16 bases between. The germline gives CDR1 MNHEY, CDR2 SVGAGI.

The chain's CDR3 is CSAPRGGGDEQFF. CDR3 sequence (DNA): TGCAGCGCCCCCCGGGGTGGGGGAGATGAGCAGTTCTTC. This chain connects TRBV29-1 to TRBJ2-1; either TRBD1 or TRBD2 may fit D (5 bases each). Germline loops: CDR1 SQVTM, CDR2 ANQGSEA. V was shortened by 7 bases and J by 8 bases, with 18 bases between the two germline ends. The CDR3 is 13 residues long.

The chain has TRBV29-1 and TRBJ2-7, with a possible D match to TRBD2 (7 bases). The CDR3 contains 11 residues. Deletions cut 4 bases from V and 6 bases from J, with 10 bases between. From germline, CDR1 is SQVTM and CDR2 ANQGSEA. The CDR3 nucleotides are TGCAGCGTTGCGCGGGGGCGCGAGCAGTACTTC. Its protein product is CSVARGREQYF.

The V call is TRBV20-1, the J call TRBJ1-5; tentatively, D is TRBD1 (6 bases). The CDR3 consists of 15 residues. Looked up from germline, CDR1 is DFQATT and CDR2 is SNEGSKA (reference sequence). V lost 7 bases to trimming and J lost 3 bases, with 19 bases between them. The CDR3: CSGVAADRSNQPQHF. CDR3 in DNA: TGCAGTGGGGTTGCCGCCGACAGGTCCAATCAGCCCCAGCATTTT.

At least ten counts were recorded for this clonotype. The chain joins TRBV28 to TRBJ2-5; 8 positions agree with TRBD2. CDR3 length: 15 amino acids. The trim removed 6 bases at V and 5 bases at J, leaving 11 bases unmatched. Germline V lookup: CDR1 MDHEN, CDR2 SYDVKM. The CDR3 region is CASSSGGSGRETQYF. Written as DNA, the CDR3 is TGTGCCAGCAGCTCGGGGGGGTCGGGTAGGGAGACCCAGTACTTC.

In its sample, this clonotype was seen many times. This sequence joins TRBV7-9 and TRBJ2-7; 9 bases fit TRBD2. The CDR3 runs 12 residues. V lost 6 bases and J lost 5; bases outside the gene matches: 2. In germline, CDR1 is SEHNR, CDR2 FQNEAQ (reference sequence). CDR3 amino acids: CASRREGDEQYF. DNA of the CDR3: TGTGCCAGCAGGCGGGAGGGAGACGAGCAGTACTTC.

V usage is TRBV5-1 and J usage is TRBJ2-7, with TRBD2 as a possible D gene (6 bases). CDR3 size: 14 residues. V was cut by 2 bases and J by 0 bases, with 9 bases left in between. CDR1 SGHRS and CDR2 YFSETQ come from the germline V gene. CDR3 coding DNA: TGCGCCAGCAGCTTTTGGGGGGACTCCTACGAGCAGTACTTC. Translation gives CASSFWGDSYEQYF.

This clonotype was counted ten times or more. The J gene is TRBJ2-6, the V gene TRBV7-2; 8 nucleotides line up with TRBD1. This CDR3 is 15 amino acids long. CDR1 and CDR2 from the germline V gene are SGHTA and FQGNSA. The J segment lost 3 bases and the V segment lost 5 bases, leaving 3 bases of the junction unmatched. CDR3 protein: CASSRTGNGANVLTF. The CDR3 coding sequence is TGTGCCAGCAGCCGGACAGGGAATGGGGCCAACGTCCTGACTTTC.

V gene TRBV14 combines with J gene TRBJ2-2, with D perhaps matching TRBD1 (7 bases). The germline V and J ends were trimmed by 5 bases and 4 bases, with 29 bases remaining between them. The CDR3 totals 20 residues. CDR1 is SGHDN and CDR2 is FVKESK in the germline V gene. For the CDR3, the DNA is TGTGCCAGCAGCTCTCCGGGAAGACAGGGACTCGGCTCGGGCACCGGGGAGCTGTTTTTT. Protein: CASSSPGRQGLGSGTGELFF. Combining the CDR3 with reference TRBV14 and TRBJ2-2 gives the whole variable domain EAGVTQFPSHSVIEKGQTVTLRCDPISGHDNLYWYRRVMGKEIKFLLHFVKESKQDESGMPNNRFLAERTGGTYSTLKVQPAELEDSGVYFCASSSPGRQGLGSGTGELFFGEGSRLTVL.

The chain uses TRBV14 and TRBJ1-1, with D unclear. Trimming pared 1 base from V and 3 bases from J, leaving 6 bases between. This CDR3 spans 13 amino acids. Germline CDR1 and CDR2: SGHDN and FVKESK. CDR3 bases: TGTGCCAGCAGCCAAGTTAGCCACACTGAAGCTTTCTTT. Translation: CASSQVSHTEAFF.

The genes are TRBV9 and TRBJ2-5, with 12 nucleotides matching TRBD2. Germline V CDR1 and CDR2: SGDLS, YYNGEE. The CDR3 consists of 15 residues. The V and J ends lost 3 bases and 5 bases, in that order; junction bases with no gene match: 5. CDR3 coding DNA: TGTGCCAGCAGCGGACTAGCGGGAGCCGAGGAGACCCAGTACTTC. The encoded protein is CASSGLAGAEETQYF.

This clonotype was counted many times. The V call is TRBV19, the J call TRBJ2-5; 12 positions agree with TRBD2. The CDR3 length is 17 residues. Germline CDR1 LNHDA, CDR2 SQIVND (reference sequence). The trim removed 5 bases at V and 3 bases at J, leaving 10 bases unmatched. The CDR3 DNA follows: TGTGCCAGTAGTTCCCGACTAGCGGGGGATTGGGAAGAGACCCAGTACTTC. Translating gives CASSSRLAGDWEETQYF. Full variable domain (outside the CDR3, taken from reference TRBV19 and TRBJ2-5): DGGITQSPKYLFRKEGQNVTLSCEQNLNHDAMYWYRQDPGQGLRLIYYSQIVNDFQKGDIAEGYSVSREKKESFPLTVTSAQKNPTAFYLCASSSRLAGDWEETQYFGPGTRLLVL.